This T cell receptor beta chain is drawn from a study of blood T cell repertoires in COVID-19. Looking at the study overall: Samples taken during acute and convalescent COVID-19 were collected in the United States, Italy and Spain. Sources were T cells, B-cell-depleted T cells, or PBMCs; the material itself was cDNA or gDNA.

V lost 0 bases and J lost 8; bases outside the gene matches: 2. Germline values: CDR1 MNHEY, CDR2 SVGAGI. This CDR3 comprises 14 residues. As originally analysed: Cell counts per sample came from amplifying reference gene primers. Method: immunoSEQ multiplex PCR; TCRdb's copy keeps in-frame clones and lacks some. Clone size and the V and J calls come from that table; the DNA yielded D and trimming. Of 150,000 to 200,000 clones listed, 85% were seen once; the top ten hold less than 3.5%. The specimen sequenced was peripheral blood. This TCR was sampled from a human donor with acute or convalescent COVID-19. The donor label of this sample is uncertain. V gene TRBV6-5 combines with J gene TRBJ1-4, with 8 bases fitting TRBD1. The CDR3 DNA follows: TGTGCCAGCAGTTACTCGGCAGGGGGCGAAAAACTGTTTTTT. Amino acid sequence: CASSYSAGGEKLFF.